The sequence of this T cell receptor beta chain was determined in a study of a mutant IDH1 vaccine in newly diagnosed glioma. Sequencing used immunoSEQ multiplex PCR; TCRdb keeps in-frame clones, though not all of them. The sample carries tens of thousands of clones, over 70% recorded once. Concerning this clone itself: Its antigen is still unknown.

In germline, CDR1 is LGHNA, CDR2 YSLEER. With 3 bases clipped from V and 3 bases from J, the junction kept 12 bases outside the gene matches. CDR3 length equals 19 residues. Findings and limits, study-wide: It seemed that pseudoprogression was not linked to changes in the top peripheral T cell clonotypes.

The time point was: week 23, last vaccination. Topical imiquimod accompanied each vaccine dose, which consisted of 300 ug of mutant IDH1 20-mer peptide. The receptor was derived from a man aged 18 to 35 with glioma. The V gene is TRBV4-3, the J gene TRBJ2-2; 11 bases match TRBD1. The sequencing here drew on PBMCs, taken from a glioma patient whose treatment included an IDH1 peptide vaccine. The CDR3 nucleotides read TGCGCCAGCAGCCACGTTGTGGACAGGGGGCGATCCCACACCGGGGAGCTGTTTTTT. Translation gives CASSHVVDRGRSHTGELFF.